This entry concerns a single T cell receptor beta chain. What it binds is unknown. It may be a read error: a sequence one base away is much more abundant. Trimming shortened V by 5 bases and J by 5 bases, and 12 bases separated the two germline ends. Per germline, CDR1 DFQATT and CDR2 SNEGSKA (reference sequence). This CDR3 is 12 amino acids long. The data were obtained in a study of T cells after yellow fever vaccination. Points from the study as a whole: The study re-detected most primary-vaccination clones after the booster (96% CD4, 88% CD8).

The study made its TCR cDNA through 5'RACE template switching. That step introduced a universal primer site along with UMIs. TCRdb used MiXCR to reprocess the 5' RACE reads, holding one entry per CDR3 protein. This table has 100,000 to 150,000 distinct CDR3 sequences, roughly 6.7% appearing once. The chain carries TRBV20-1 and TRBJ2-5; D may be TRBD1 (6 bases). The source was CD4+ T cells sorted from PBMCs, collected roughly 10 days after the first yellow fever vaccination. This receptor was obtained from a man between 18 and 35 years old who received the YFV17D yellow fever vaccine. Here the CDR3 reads CSASGTNETQYF. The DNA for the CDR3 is TGCAGTGCTTCCGGGACAAACGAGACCCAGTACTTC.